The entry that follows covers one TCR beta chain sequence. This clone appeared a few times. The antigen it recognizes is unknown. Base qualities are not recorded, but no much larger clone differs from it by a single base. TCRbeta CDR3 regions were amplified from genomic DNA by means of the immunoSEQ Assay, a bias-controlled multiplex PCR. As for the authors' bioinformatics: The number of nucleated cells in each sample was estimated by amplification of reference gene primers within the assay. To quantify the absolute abundance of each unique TCRbeta CDR3 rearrangement, sequence reads were collapsed and filtered. For each sample, productive Simpson clonality was calculated by taking the square root of Simpson's diversity index across productive rearrangements. Held by TCRdb, this immuneACCESS table contains in-frame sequences only and omits some clones. Under half of the omission traces to an unresolved V gene where checked; the cause of the rest is unknown. V and J calls and clone size come straight from that table; D and trimming were deduced from the DNA. The sample yields hundreds of thousands of clones; more than 80% were counted once. The ten biggest clones cover 0.9% to 1.2% of the sample.

In the prospective study, participants were roughly 18 to 100 years old, resided in 24 geographic areas of the United States, and were enrolled through a virtual design. Cohort assignment in the prospective study relied on participant-reported clinical history from a screening survey and a study questionnaire. For ImmuneRACE Cohort 3, a participant was defined as recovered based on two consecutive negative NP/OP PCR tests, clearance by a healthcare professional, or resolution of symptoms. In the prospective study, whole blood, serum and a nasopharyngeal or oropharyngeal swab were collected from each participant by mobile phlebotomists. Participants in the prospective study had the option to provide additional blood draws and questionnaires over a 2-month period. Before DNA extraction, prospective study blood samples were shipped either frozen or at room temperature. The record originates from a study of blood T cell repertoires in COVID-19 (TCRdb year 2020). Context from the whole study: Samples from collaborators originated in the United States, Italy and Spain and spanned both the acute and convalescent phases of COVID-19. The material from the prospective study consisted of cDNA or gDNA derived from T cells, B-cell-depleted T cells, or PBMCs. Subjects who had been exposed to COVID-19, were actively infected with it, or had recovered from it provided the deeply sampled blood TCRbeta repertoires that made up the dataset. The repertoires were released in a freely available public database meant as a resource for research on the immune response to SARS-CoV-2. Samples were obtained from the ongoing ImmuneRACE study (first 160 participants) and from 1,200 or so subjects provided by 6 global collaborators. Nearly every sample came with metadata listing a de-identified subject ID, COVID-19 status, age in years and sex. Where available, HLA class I and class II types were taken from metadata supplied by the sample provider and were not determined by assay-based typing. Paper-wide results and their limitations: The quantity of clinical and demographic metadata differed by source and by participant and was supplied without curation.

V loses 0 bases at its end and J loses 2 bases; junction bases beyond the gene matches: 7. In the germline V gene, CDR1 corresponds to SGDLS and CDR2 to YYNGEE. The CDR3 runs 17 residues from the cysteine to the phenylalanine. The entry retains the CDR3 DNA only, 51 bases that are in frame from base 1. Sequencing used PBMCs or T cells enriched from blood (not recorded which). The sequence links TRBV9 to TRBJ2-3; TRBD2 matches 9 bases in the middle. This TCR was recovered from a man aged 30 to 39 who had recovered from COVID-19. The DNA sequence is TGTGCCAGCAGCGTAGGTGTAGCGGGAGACAACACAGATACGCAGTATTTT. Translated, it reads CASSVGVAGDNTDTQYF. When the CDR3 is completed using the reference TRBV9 and TRBJ2-3 genes on either side, the full variable domain is DSGVTQTPKHLITATGQRVTLRCSPRSGDLSVYWYQQSLDQGLQFLIQYYNGEERAKGNILERFSAQQFPDLHSELNLSSLELGDSALYFCASSVGVAGDNTDTQYFGPGTRLTVL.